What follows is one TCR beta chain and its context. Antigen specificity is unknown. Each sample contained roughly 0.95-10 million cryopreserved PBMC, thawed before DNA extraction. The data are from a study of long-term antiretroviral therapy in people with HIV. Study-wide findings and caveats: In samples taken after ART, diversity increased but remained below transplant donor control levels.

From germline, CDR1 is SGDLS and CDR2 YYNGEE. This CDR3 has 15 residues. The V end lost 0 bases, the J end lost 5 bases, and 14 bases lay between the germline ends. Sequencing used immunoSEQ v3.0 at survey level. The method was immunoSEQ multiplex PCR; TCRdb's version includes in-frame clones alone and lacks a portion of them. The sample shows about 13,000 clones, over 70% of them seen only once. The sample here was unsorted PBMCs, taken 1.3 years before starting antiretroviral therapy. The chain recombines TRBV9 with TRBJ1-2; D perhaps matches TRBD1 (5 bases). The clonotype comes from a middle-aged man with HIV. The CDR3 sequence is CASSVVPWTQYGYTF. Here the CDR3 DNA reads TGTGCCAGCAGCGTAGTCCCCTGGACACAGTATGGCTACACCTTC.